The 24 T cell receptor beta chains given below trace back to one sample, sequenced in a study of CD8+ T cells in alopecia areata. Extracted RNA was reverse transcribed into cDNA, the sequencing template. Here immunoSEQ multiplex PCR was the method, and the copy in TCRdb shows in-frame clones only, minus some. There are about 140,000 clones in the sample; roughly four fifths occur only once, and 20% to 30% lies in the top ten. Treatment reported: oral pan-JAK inhibitor, 5-10 mg twice daily. Sequencing used CD8+ T cells sorted from blood, obtained at week 4, from a patient treated with tofacitinib. The receptors shown here come from a human donor with alopecia areata.

The rearrangement uses TRBV27 and TRBJ2-4, with D possibly being TRBD2 (5 bases). CDR3 length: 15 residues. V was pared by 7 bases and J by 1 base, with 14 bases between. Germline CDR1 and CDR2: MNHEY and SMNVEV (reference sequence). The CDR3 loop reads CASTSLGEAKNIQYF. The CDR3 DNA sequence: TGTGCCAGCACCTCCCTCGGGGAGGCCAAAAACATTCAGTACTTC.

The sample holds a few counts of this clone. CDR3 DNA: TGCGCCAGCAGCCATGGACTAGCGGGGGGTTACAATGAGCAGTTCTTC. Amino acid sequence: CASSHGLAGGYNEQFF. The V call is TRBV4-1, the J call TRBJ2-1; 14 bases line up with TRBD2. J lost 4 bases, V lost 3 bases, and 2 bases had no gene match. The germline gives CDR1 MGHRA, CDR2 YSYEKL. The CDR3 is made up of 16 amino acids.

V is TRBV6-6 and J is TRBJ2-3; no reliable D call. V was cut by 2 bases and J by 4 bases, with 7 bases left in between. CDR3 length: 13 residues. Germline CDR1 and CDR2: MNHNY and SVGAGI (reference sequence). CDR3 bases: TGTGCCAGCAGTTACGGTTTTGCAGATACGCAGTATTTT. Its protein product is CASSYGFADTQYF.

This chain links TRBV15 with TRBJ1-1, with D hard to call. The CDR3 contains 13 residues. Trimming removed 1 base from V and 1 base from J, with 4 bases in between. Germline values: CDR1 LNHNV, CDR2 YYDKDF (reference sequence). The CDR3 region is CATSRAGNTEAFF. The CDR3 DNA reads TGTGCCACCAGCAGAGCGGGGAACACTGAAGCTTTCTTT.

The chain carries TRBV7-9 and TRBJ2-3; D uncertain. The CDR3 covers 17 residues. Germline V gene sequence: CDR1 SEHNR, CDR2 FQNEAQ (reference sequence). Trimming stripped 5 bases from V and 0 bases from J, with 18 bases between. In nucleotides, the CDR3 is TGTGCCAGCAGCCCAGAAGAGGTAGAACTTAGCACAGATACGCAGTATTTT. It yields the protein CASSPEEVELSTDTQYF.

The rearrangement joins TRBV4-3 to TRBJ2-5, with a possible D match to TRBD1 (5 bases). Trimming left V 1 base short and J 2 bases short, with 11 bases between. The CDR3 consists of 15 residues. Germline assignment: CDR1 LGHNA and CDR2 YSLEER. CDR3 sequence: CASSQGLGRQETQYF. In DNA, the CDR3 is TGCGCCAGCAGCCAAGGCTTGGGGCGGCAAGAGACCCAGTACTTC.

This clone was observed a handful of times. CDR3: CASSLEAWRDEAFF. The CDR3 coding sequence is TGTGCCAGCAGCTTAGAGGCGTGGAGGGATGAAGCTTTCTTT. The chain combines TRBV11-2 with TRBJ1-1; no clear D gene. Germline V gene sequence: CDR1 SGHAT, CDR2 FQNNGV. V was shortened by 0 bases and J by 7 bases, with 12 bases between the two germline ends. This CDR3 region has 14 residues.

The rearrangement joins TRBV5-8 to TRBJ2-7; TRBD1 or TRBD2 may be the D gene (6 bases each). This CDR3 is 14 amino acids long. The germline CDR1 and CDR2 sequences are SGHTS and YDEGEE. With 2 bases removed from V and 2 bases from J, the gap between germline ends came to 11 bases. CDR3 loop: CASSFGGPPYEQYF. Here the CDR3 DNA reads TGTGCCAGCAGCTTCGGGGGCCCCCCCTACGAGCAGTACTTC.

The sample holds a few counts of this clone. This sample includes further DNA sequences coding for the same CDR3. The chain carries TRBV29-1 and TRBJ2-7, with TRBD1 identical over 8 bases. The J segment lost 4 bases and the V segment lost 6 bases, leaving 8 bases of the junction unmatched. Germline CDR1 and CDR2: SQVTM and ANQGSEA. The CDR3 contains 13 residues. The CDR3: CSVGQGSPYEQYF. In DNA, the CDR3 is TGCAGCGTCGGACAGGGTTCCCCTTACGAGCAGTACTTC.

V is TRBV15 and J is TRBJ2-7; 12 positions agree with TRBD2. CDR1 is LNHNV, CDR2 YYDKDF, per germline (reference sequence). V dropped 5 bases and J dropped 5; count of bases not matched to a gene: 4. The CDR3 totals 14 residues. CDR3 sequence (DNA): TGTGCCACCAGCCCTAGCGGGGGGGCGCACGAGCAGTACTTC. As protein: CATSPSGGAHEQYF.

The chain combines TRBV29-1 with TRBJ2-2; tentatively, D is TRBD1 (7 bases). This CDR3 has 14 residues. Germline CDR1 is SQVTM and CDR2 is ANQGSEA. V gave up 3 bases and J gave up 1 base, with 9 bases separating them. DNA for the CDR3: TGCAGCGTTGATCAGGGGGGGAACACCGGGGAGCTGTTTTTT. Translation: CSVDQGGNTGELFF.

The chain employs TRBV29-1 and TRBJ2-7; the match to TRBD2 covers 12 bases. V shed 7 bases, J shed 4 bases, and the junction held 8 bases outside the gene matches. Germline V lookup: CDR1 SQVTM, CDR2 ANQGSEA. The CDR3 length is 14 residues. The CDR3 here is CSAVLAGGLYEQYF. As DNA, the CDR3 is TGCAGCGCCGTGCTAGCGGGGGGGCTTTACGAGCAGTACTTC.

V gene TRBV5-1 combines with J gene TRBJ1-1; D perhaps matches TRBD1 (6 bases). Trimming left V 4 bases short and J 0 bases short, with 10 bases between. In germline, CDR1 is SGHRS, CDR2 YFSETQ. This CDR3 has 14 residues. The CDR3 loop is CASSEGDMNTEAFF. CDR3 nucleotides: TGCGCCAGCAGCGAGGGGGACATGAACACTGAAGCTTTCTTT.

This sequence joins TRBV30 and TRBJ2-2, with D possibly being TRBD1 (6 bases). Trimming shortened V by 3 bases and J by 5 bases, and 10 bases separated the two germline ends. This CDR3 is built from 13 residues. CDR1 is GTSNPN, CDR2 SVGIG, per germline (reference sequence). The CDR3 loop reads CAWSTGTTGELFF. The CDR3, as DNA: TGTGCCTGGAGCACAGGGACGACCGGGGAGCTGTTTTTT.

The V call is TRBV2, the J call TRBJ2-7; 8 bases match TRBD2. The V gene end was trimmed by 4 bases and the J gene end by 0 bases; junction bases not matched to a gene: 5. The CDR3 runs to 15 residues. The germline CDR1 and CDR2 sequences are SNHLY and FYNNEI. The CDR3 sequence is CASSGSGTVSYEQYF. CDR3 coding DNA: TGTGCCAGCAGTGGTAGCGGGACCGTCTCCTACGAGCAGTACTTC.

The CDR3 DNA reads TGTGCCAGTAACCCGGCAGCCATGAACACTGAAGCTTTCTTT. Protein sequence: CASNPAAMNTEAFF. The V call is TRBV6-5, the J call TRBJ1-1; no definite D call. V was trimmed by 9 bases and J by 0 bases, leaving 14 bases between them. CDR3 size: 14 residues. Germline V CDR1 and CDR2: MNHEY, SVGAGI.

V usage is TRBV30 and J usage is TRBJ1-2; weak D call: TRBD1 (6 bases). The length of the CDR3 is 14 residues. V lost 0 bases to trimming and J lost 6 bases, with 14 bases between them. Germline V gene data show CDR1 as GTSNPN and CDR2 as SVGIG (reference sequence). DNA of the CDR3: TGTGCCTGGAGTGTAGGGGGGTTGGAGGATGGCTACACCTTC. It codes for CAWSVGGLEDGYTF.

The rearrangement joins TRBV4-1 to TRBJ2-7; TRBD1 agrees at 9 bases. Trimming at V came to 4 bases and at J to 3 bases, leaving 22 bases not matched to a gene. The CDR3 loop spans 20 amino acids. Germline V gene data show CDR1 as MGHRA and CDR2 as YSYEKL. As DNA, the CDR3 is TGCGCCAGCAGCCCTAACACCCGAGGGATCGACAGGGGGAGCCTCTACGAGCAGTACTTC. It specifies CASSPNTRGIDRGSLYEQYF.

V gene TRBV13 combines with J gene TRBJ2-5; tentatively, D is TRBD1 or TRBD2 (5 bases each). Germline CDR1 and CDR2: PRHDT and FYEKMQ (reference sequence). CDR3 length: 14 amino acids. Trimming took off 5 bases at V and 5 bases at J, with 15 bases between the two ends. The CDR3 here is CASSGGDFRETQYF. The CDR3, as DNA: TGTGCCAGCAGCGGGGGAGACTTCCGGGAGACCCAGTACTTC. Full variable domain (missing parts from reference TRBV13 and TRBJ2-5): AAGVIQSPRHLIKEKRETATLKCYPIPRHDTVYWYQQGPGQDPQFLISFYEKMQSDKGSIPDRFSAQQFSDYHSELNMSSLELGDSALYFCASSGGDFRETQYFGPGTRLLVL.

This clone occurred once. This CDR3 reads CASSSATYEQYF. CDR3 nucleotides: TGTGCCAGCAGTTCCGCCACCTACGAGCAGTACTTC. The V call is TRBV7-9, the J call TRBJ2-7; D is unresolved. Trimming pared 6 bases from V and 2 bases from J, leaving 8 bases between. Germline CDR1 is SEHNR and CDR2 is FQNEAQ (reference sequence). The CDR3 runs to 12 residues.

The sample holds one count of this clone. The chain joins TRBV15 to TRBJ2-2; 7 nucleotides line up with TRBD2. The V and J ends lost 4 bases and 0 bases, in that order; junction bases with no gene match: 8. The CDR3 contains 17 residues. Germline V CDR1 and CDR2: LNHNV, YYDKDF (reference sequence). The DNA for the CDR3 is TGTGCCACCAGCACCAAGCAAGCGGGGCCGAACACCGGGGAGCTGTTTTTT. Its translation: CATSTKQAGPNTGELFF.

The gene calls are TRBV27 and TRBJ2-3; 11 bases match TRBD2. From germline, CDR1 is MNHEY and CDR2 SMNVEV (reference sequence). The CDR3 consists of 19 residues. With V trimmed by 6 bases and J by 0 bases, 14 bases remained unmatched. CDR3 nucleotide sequence: TGTGCCAGCAGACGGCCAGCGGGATCTAGCGGGGGGAGCACAGATACGCAGTATTTT. Its translation: CASRRPAGSSGGSTDTQYF.

This chain links TRBV7-2 with TRBJ2-1, with no clear D. The ends were cut back, 4 bases at V and 0 bases at J, with 10 bases in the middle. From germline, CDR1 is SGHTA and CDR2 FQGNSA. This CDR3 region has 15 residues. The chain's CDR3 is CASSWTKNSYNEQFF. The CDR3 nucleotides read TGTGCCAGCAGCTGGACGAAGAACTCCTACAATGAGCAGTTCTTC.

A few counts support this clone. This chain uses TRBV7-2 with TRBJ2-2, with D uncertain. The CDR3 contains 14 residues. V gave up 0 bases and J gave up 6 bases, with 8 bases separating them. Germline CDR1 and CDR2: SGHTA and FQGNSA. Here the CDR3 reads CASSLASSAGELFF. In DNA form, the CDR3 reads TGTGCCAGCAGCTTAGCCTCTAGTGCCGGGGAGCTGTTTTTT.